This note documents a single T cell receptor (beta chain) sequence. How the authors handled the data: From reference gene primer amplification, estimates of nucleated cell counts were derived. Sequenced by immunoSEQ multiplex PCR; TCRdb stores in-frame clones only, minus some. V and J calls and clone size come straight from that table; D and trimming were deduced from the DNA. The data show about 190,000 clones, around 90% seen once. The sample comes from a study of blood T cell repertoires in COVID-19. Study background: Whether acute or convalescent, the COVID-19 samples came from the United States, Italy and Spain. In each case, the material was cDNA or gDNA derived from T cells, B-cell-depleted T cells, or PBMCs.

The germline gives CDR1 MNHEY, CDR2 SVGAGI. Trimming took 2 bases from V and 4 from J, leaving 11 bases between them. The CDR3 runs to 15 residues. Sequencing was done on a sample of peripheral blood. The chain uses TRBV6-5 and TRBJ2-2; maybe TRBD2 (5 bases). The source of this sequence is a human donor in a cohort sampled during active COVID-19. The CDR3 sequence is CASSYTWEFTGELFF. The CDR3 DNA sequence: TGTGCCAGCAGTTACACGTGGGAGTTCACCGGGGAGCTGTTTTTT.